This T cell receptor (beta chain) was recorded in a study of brain metastases from non-small cell lung cancer. Sequencing was performed with immunoSEQ multiplex PCR; in TCRdb, only in-frame clones are kept and a portion is missing. The sample records about 4,000 clones, about 86% being singletons. With V trimmed by 1 base and J by 6 bases, 7 bases remained unmatched. CDR1 is SEHNR, CDR2 FQNEAQ, per germline (reference sequence). The CDR3 runs to 16 residues. The receptor was derived from a donor aged 40 or older with non-small cell lung cancer. The genes are TRBV7-9 and TRBJ2-7; 12 nucleotides align to TRBD1. Sequencing was performed on tumor-adjacent normal tissue. This chain's CDR3 is CASSLDVGQGATEQYF. For the CDR3, the DNA is TGTGCCAGCAGCTTAGATGTGGGACAGGGGGCGACCGAGCAGTACTTC.